The text below deals with one TCR beta chain. This sample stems from a study of T cell changes during pregnancy in multiple sclerosis. Only in-frame clones appear in the TCRdb table, and some are missing; sequencing was by immunoSEQ multiplex PCR. The repertoire holds about 47,000 clones, with roughly nine tenths as singletons. The sequence came from a female donor with multiple sclerosis, enrolled in a pregnancy study. Sequenced here: CD8+ T cells from peripheral blood mononuclear cells, sampled in the second trimester of pregnancy.

This CDR3 is CASSWGPNFNQPQHF. CDR3 nucleotide sequence: TGTGCCAGCAGCTGGGGGCCGAACTTCAATCAGCCCCAGCATTTT. This chain links TRBV5-6 with TRBJ1-5; possible D gene TRBD1, 6 bases. CDR1 and CDR2 from the germline V gene are SGHDT and YYEEEE. V was trimmed by 3 bases and J by 3 bases, leaving 13 bases between them. This CDR3 is built from 15 residues.